This T cell receptor beta chain was recovered during a study of blood T cell repertoires in COVID-19. Across the study: The origin of the acute and convalescent COVID-19 samples was the United States, Italy and Spain. T cells, B-cell-depleted T cells, or PBMCs provided the cDNA or gDNA that served as material.

CDR3 length: 15 amino acids. Germline trimming cut 8 bases from V and 0 bases from J; bases unmatched to any gene: 5. CDR1 LNHNV and CDR2 YYDKDF come from the germline V gene (reference sequence). Per the study methods: Reference gene primer amplification gave estimated nucleated cell counts. Method: immunoSEQ multiplex PCR; TCRdb's copy keeps in-frame clones and lacks some. Clonal size and the V and J genes are those of that table, whereas D and trimming came from the DNA. This sample has approximately 200,000 clones, with more than 85% found just once. This TCR derives from a man between 35 and 55 years old with active or convalescent COVID-19. The material sequenced was peripheral blood. J is TRBJ1-3 and V is TRBV15; 9 bases line up with TRBD1. CDR3: CATSTTGGSGNTIYF. Written as DNA, the CDR3 is TGTGCCACCTCCACGACAGGGGGCTCTGGAAACACCATATATTTT.